The clone carrying this T cell receptor (beta chain) was observed a few times. Antigen specificity is unknown. What was sequenced were expressed TCRB transcripts, since all of the isolated RNA had been reverse transcribed. Profiled with immunoSEQ multiplex PCR; TCRdb holds only in-frame clones, not every one. The sample lists 600,000 to 750,000 clones, 12% occurring once. CDR1 is LNHDA, CDR2 SQIVND, per germline (reference sequence). The CDR3 has 11 residues. Trimming pared 3 bases from V and 5 bases from J, leaving 4 bases between. These data come from a study of beta chain features in type 1 diabetes. Overall study results and limits: In the patient group, naive, central memory and Treg TCRB repertoires seemed more alike than in the healthy donor group. TCRB rearrangement may or may not be influenced by HLA type; here this remained unresolved. Shorter TCRB CDR3s, moderately but significantly so, were found in Type 1 diabetes patients in all four CD4+ subsets.

CD45RO/CCR7/CD25/CD127/CD95/CD27 sorting isolated CD4+ naive, central memory, regulatory and stem cell-like memory cells. Sorted populations all exceeded 95% purity. Sequences were obtained from naive CD4+ T cells from blood. V gene TRBV19 combines with J gene TRBJ1-2; D not resolved. This clonotype was sampled from a man aged 30-40 years with type 1 diabetes. CDR3 sequence reads: CASSIAYGYTF. In DNA form, the CDR3 reads TGTGCCAGTAGTATTGCTTATGGCTACACCTTC.